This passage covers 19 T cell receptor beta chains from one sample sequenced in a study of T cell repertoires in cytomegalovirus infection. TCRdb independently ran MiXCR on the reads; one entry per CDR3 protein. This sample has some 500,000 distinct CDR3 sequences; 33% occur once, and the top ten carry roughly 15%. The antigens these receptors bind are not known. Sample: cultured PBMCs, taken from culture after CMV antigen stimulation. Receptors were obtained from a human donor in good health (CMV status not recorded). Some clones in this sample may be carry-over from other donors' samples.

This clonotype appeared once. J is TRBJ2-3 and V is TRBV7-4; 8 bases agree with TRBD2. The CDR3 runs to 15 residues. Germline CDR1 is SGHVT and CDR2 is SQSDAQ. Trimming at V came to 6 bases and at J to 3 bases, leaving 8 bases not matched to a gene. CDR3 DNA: TGTGCCAGCAGGGAATGGACTAGCACTACAGATACGCAGTATTTT. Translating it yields CASREWTSTTDTQYF. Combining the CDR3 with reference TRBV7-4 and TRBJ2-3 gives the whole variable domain GAGVSQSPRYKVAKRGRDVALRCDSISGHVTLYWYRQTLGQGSEVLTYSQSDAQRDKSGRPSGRFSAERPERSVSTLKIQRTEQGDSAVYLCASREWTSTTDTQYFGPGTRLTVL.

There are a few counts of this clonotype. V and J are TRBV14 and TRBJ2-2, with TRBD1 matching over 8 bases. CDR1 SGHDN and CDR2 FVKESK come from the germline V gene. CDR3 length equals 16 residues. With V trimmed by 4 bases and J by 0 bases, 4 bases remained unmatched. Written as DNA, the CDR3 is TGTGCCAGCAGCCGGAGGGGACAGGCGAACACCGGGGAGCTGTTTTTT. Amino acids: CASSRRGQANTGELFF.

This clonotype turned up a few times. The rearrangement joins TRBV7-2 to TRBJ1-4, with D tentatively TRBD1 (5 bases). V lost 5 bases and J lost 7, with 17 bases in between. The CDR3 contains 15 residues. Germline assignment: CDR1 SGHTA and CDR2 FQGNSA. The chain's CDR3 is CASSGTAGFGEKLFF. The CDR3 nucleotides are TGTGCCAGCAGCGGAACTGCAGGGTTTGGTGAAAAACTGTTTTTT.

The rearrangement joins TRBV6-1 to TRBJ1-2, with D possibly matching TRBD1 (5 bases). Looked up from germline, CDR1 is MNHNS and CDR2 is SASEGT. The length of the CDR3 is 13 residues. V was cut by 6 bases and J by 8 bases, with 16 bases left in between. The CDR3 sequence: CASRRDGLEGYTF. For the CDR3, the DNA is TGTGCCAGCAGGAGGGACGGTCTCGAGGGCTACACCTTC.

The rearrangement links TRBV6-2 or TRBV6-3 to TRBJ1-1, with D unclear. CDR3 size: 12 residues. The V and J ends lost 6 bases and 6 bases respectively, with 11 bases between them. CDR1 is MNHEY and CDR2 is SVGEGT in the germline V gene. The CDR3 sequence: CASRGLQAEAFF. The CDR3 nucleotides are TGTGCCAGCAGGGGTCTACAAGCTGAAGCTTTCTTT.

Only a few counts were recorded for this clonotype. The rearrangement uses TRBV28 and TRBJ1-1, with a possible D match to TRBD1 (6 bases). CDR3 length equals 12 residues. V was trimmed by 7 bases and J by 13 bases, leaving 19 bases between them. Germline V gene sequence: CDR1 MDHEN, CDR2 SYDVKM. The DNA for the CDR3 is TGTGCCAGCACCCTTACCTGGACAGTCGTTTTCTTT. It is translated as CASTLTWTVVFF.

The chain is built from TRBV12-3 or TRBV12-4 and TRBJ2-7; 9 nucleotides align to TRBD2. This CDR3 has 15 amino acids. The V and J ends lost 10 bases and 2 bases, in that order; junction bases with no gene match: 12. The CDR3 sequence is CATGIAGEPPYEQYF. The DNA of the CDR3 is TGTGCCACCGGAATAGCGGGAGAGCCCCCCTACGAGCAGTACTTC.

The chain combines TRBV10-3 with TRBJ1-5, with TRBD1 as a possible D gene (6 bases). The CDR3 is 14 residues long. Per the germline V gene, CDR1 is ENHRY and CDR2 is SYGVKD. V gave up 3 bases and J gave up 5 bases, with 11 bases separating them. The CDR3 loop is CAISEQGIDQPQHF. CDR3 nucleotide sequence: TGTGCCATCAGTGAACAGGGTATTGATCAGCCCCAGCATTTT.

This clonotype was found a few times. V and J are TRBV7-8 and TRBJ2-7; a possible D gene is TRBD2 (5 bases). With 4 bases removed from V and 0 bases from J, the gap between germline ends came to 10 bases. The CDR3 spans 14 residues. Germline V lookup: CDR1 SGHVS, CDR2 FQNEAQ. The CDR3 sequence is CASSSKRISYEQYF. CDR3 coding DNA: TGTGCCAGCAGCTCGAAGCGGATCTCCTACGAGCAGTACTTC.

The CDR3 DNA follows: TGTGCCAGCAGCTGGGGACTGTCGGGTAGCACAGATACGCAGTATTTT. It yields the protein CASSWGLSGSTDTQYF. The chain uses TRBV11-2 and TRBJ2-3; TRBD2 is a possible D gene (6 bases). V was trimmed by 4 bases and J by 0 bases, leaving 14 bases between them. The CDR3 is 16 amino acids. CDR1 and CDR2 (germline): SGHAT, FQNNGV.

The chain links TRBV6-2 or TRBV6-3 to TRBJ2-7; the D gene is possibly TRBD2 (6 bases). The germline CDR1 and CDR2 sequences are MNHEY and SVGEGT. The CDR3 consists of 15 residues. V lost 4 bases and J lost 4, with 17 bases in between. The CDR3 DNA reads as TGTGCCAGCAGTTCCCCGGGTCTTGGGGGGTACGAGCAGTACTTC. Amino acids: CASSSPGLGGYEQYF.

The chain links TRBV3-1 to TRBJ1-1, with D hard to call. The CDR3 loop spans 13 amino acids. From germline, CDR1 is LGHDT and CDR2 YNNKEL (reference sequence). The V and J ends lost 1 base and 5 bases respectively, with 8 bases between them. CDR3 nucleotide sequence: TGTGCCAGCAGCCAAGTCTCGGGGACTGAAGCTTTCTTT. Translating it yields CASSQVSGTEAFF.

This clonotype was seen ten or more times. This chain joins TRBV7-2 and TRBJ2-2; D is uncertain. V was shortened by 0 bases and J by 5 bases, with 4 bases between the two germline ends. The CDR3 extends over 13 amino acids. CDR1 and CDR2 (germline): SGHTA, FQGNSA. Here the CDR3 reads CASSLAYTGELFF. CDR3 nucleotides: TGTGCCAGCAGCTTAGCTTATACCGGGGAGCTGTTTTTT.

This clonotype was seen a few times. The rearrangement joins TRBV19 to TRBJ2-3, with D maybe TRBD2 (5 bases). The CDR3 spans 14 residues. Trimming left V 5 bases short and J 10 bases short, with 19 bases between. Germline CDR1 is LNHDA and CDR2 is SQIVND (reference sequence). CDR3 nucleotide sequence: TGTGCCAGTAGTCCCCTGGGTGGCCTAGCCTCGCAGTATTTT. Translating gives CASSPLGGLASQYF. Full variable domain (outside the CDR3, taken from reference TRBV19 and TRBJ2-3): DGGITQSPKYLFRKEGQNVTLSCEQNLNHDAMYWYRQDPGQGLRLIYYSQIVNDFQKGDIAEGYSVSREKKESFPLTVTSAQKNPTAFYLCASSPLGGLASQYFGPGTRLTVL.

CDR3 amino acids: CASSYSSRAGGQQYV. CDR3 coding DNA: TGTGCCAGCAGTTACTCGAGCCGAGCGGGAGGGCAGCAGTACGTC. J is TRBJ2-7 and V is TRBV6-2 or TRBV6-3; 10 bases match TRBD2. The CDR3 totals 15 residues. CDR1 is MNHEY and CDR2 is SVGEGT in the germline V gene. V was clipped by 0 bases and J by 8 bases; unmatched bases: 7.

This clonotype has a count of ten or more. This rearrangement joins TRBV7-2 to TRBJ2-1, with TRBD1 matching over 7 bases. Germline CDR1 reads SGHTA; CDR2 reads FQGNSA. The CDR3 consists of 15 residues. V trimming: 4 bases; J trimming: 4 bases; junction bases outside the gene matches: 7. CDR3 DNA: TGTGCCAGCAGCTCACCGGGACAGCTTTACAATGAGCAGTTCTTC. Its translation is CASSSPGQLYNEQFF.

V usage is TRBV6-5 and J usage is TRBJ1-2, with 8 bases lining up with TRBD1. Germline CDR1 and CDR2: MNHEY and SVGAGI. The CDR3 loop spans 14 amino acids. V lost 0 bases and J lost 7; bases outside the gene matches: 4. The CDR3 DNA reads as TGTGCCAGCAGTTACTCCGCAGGGGGCCTTGGCTACACCTTC. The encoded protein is CASSYSAGGLGYTF.

DNA for the CDR3: TGTGCCAGCAGCATCCGGGACGGCTTCCTCAATGAGCAGTTCTTC. Protein: CASSIRDGFLNEQFF. The chain couples TRBV7-6 to TRBJ2-1; TRBD1 or TRBD2 may be the D gene (5 bases each). The CDR3 consists of 15 residues. Germline V CDR1 and CDR2: SGHVS, FNYEAQ. The ends were cut back, 5 bases at V and 6 bases at J, with 17 bases in the middle.

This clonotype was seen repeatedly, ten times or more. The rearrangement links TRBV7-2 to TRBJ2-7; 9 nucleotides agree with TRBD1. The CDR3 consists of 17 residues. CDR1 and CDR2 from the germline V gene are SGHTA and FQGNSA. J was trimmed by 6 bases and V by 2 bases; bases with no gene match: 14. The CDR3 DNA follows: TGTGCCAGCAGCTTAACCATGTCGGGACAGGGTCTCTCCGAGCAGTACTTC. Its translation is CASSLTMSGQGLSEQYF. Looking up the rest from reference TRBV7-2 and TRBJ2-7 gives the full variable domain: GAGVSQSPSNKVTEKGKDVELRCDPISGHTALYWYRQSLGQGLEFLIYFQGNSAPDKSGLPSDRFSAERTGGSVSTLTIQRTQQEDSAVYLCASSLTMSGQGLSEQYFGPGTRLTVT.